The 21 T cell receptor beta chains in this list originate from one sample, sequenced in a study of T cell repertoires in cytomegalovirus infection. TCRdb independently ran MiXCR on the reads; one entry per CDR3 protein. The table includes almost 550,000 distinct CDR3 sequences, 16% detected once. Sequencing used CD8+ T cells from PBMCs. The source is a human donor in good health (CMV status not recorded). Some clones in this sample may be carry-over from other donors' samples.

This clonotype was detected a few times. The chain uses TRBV12-3 or TRBV12-4 and TRBJ2-2; D unresolved. The CDR3 loop spans 15 amino acids. Between the trimmed V and J ends, which lost 2 bases and 0 bases, there was a span of 7 bases. The CDR3 region has the DNA TGTGCCAGCAGTTTAACAGAATCGAACACCGGGGAGCTGTTTTTT. Translated, it gives CASSLTESNTGELFF.

This clonotype was found many times. J is TRBJ2-6 and V is TRBV7-8; D remains unclear. CDR1 is SGHVS and CDR2 is FQNEAQ in the germline V gene. The CDR3 has 15 residues. V was shortened by 4 bases and J by 2 bases, with 9 bases between the two germline ends. The CDR3, as DNA: TGTGCCAGCAGCTACCGGCGCGCTGGGGCCAACGTCCTGACTTTC. Translation: CASSYRRAGANVLTF. Full variable domain (rest looked up from reference TRBV7-8 and TRBJ2-6): GAGVSQSPRYKVAKRGQDVALRCDPISGHVSLFWYQQALGQGPEFLTYFQNEAQLDKSGLPSDRFFAERPEGSVSTLKIQRTQQEDSAVYLCASSYRRAGANVLTFGAGSRLTVL.

This clonotype appeared a few times. The rearrangement links TRBV6-6 to TRBJ2-1; 10 bases are a match to TRBD1. Germline-derived CDR1 and CDR2 are MNHNY and SVGAGI (reference sequence). The CDR3 sequence is 15 residues long. V was clipped by 4 bases and J by 4 bases; unmatched bases: 4. CDR3 nucleotides: TGTGCCAGCAGTTGGGACAGGGGAGGGTACAATGAGCAGTTCTTC. This translates into CASSWDRGGYNEQFF.

The rearrangement uses TRBV5-1 and TRBJ2-2; D is uncertain. The CDR3 runs to 14 residues. Germline CDR1 and CDR2: SGHRS and YFSETQ. With 5 bases removed from V and 1 base from J, the gap between germline ends came to 9 bases. CDR3 region: CASSPTQNTGELFF. The CDR3 DNA is TGCGCCAGCAGTCCCACGCAGAACACCGGGGAGCTGTTTTTT.

This clonotype has at least ten counts. A read error may account for a junction end that differs from germline. J is TRBJ2-7 and V is TRBV7-7; 9 bases map to TRBD1. CDR3 length: 15 amino acids. The germline CDR1 and CDR2 sequences are SSHAT and FNYEAQ (reference sequence). CDR3: CASSQGQGNYYEQYF. DNA of the CDR3: TGTGCTAGCAGCCAGGGACAGGGAAATTACTACGAGCAGTACTTC.

The rearrangement links TRBV6-8 to TRBJ2-7, with no clear D. CDR3 length: 15 residues. Germline lookup yields CDR1 MNHGY and CDR2 SAAAGT. Trimming took off 6 bases at V and 7 bases at J, with 22 bases between the two ends. CDR3: CASSIRPTKTLEQYF. The CDR3 DNA reads as TGTGCCAGCAGCATCCGCCCTACCAAAACCCTTGAGCAGTACTTC.

The chain has TRBV7-8 and TRBJ2-7; the match to TRBD1 covers 9 bases. Trimming at V came to 4 bases and at J to 3 bases, leaving 4 bases not matched to a gene. Germline CDR1 is SGHVS and CDR2 is FQNEAQ. The CDR3 has 14 amino acids. CDR3 nucleotide sequence: TGTGCCAGCAGCTGGGACAGGGATAACTACGAGCAGTACTTC. Residues: CASSWDRDNYEQYF. The full variable domain, rest sourced from reference TRBV7-8 and TRBJ2-7, is GAGVSQSPRYKVAKRGQDVALRCDPISGHVSLFWYQQALGQGPEFLTYFQNEAQLDKSGLPSDRFFAERPEGSVSTLKIQRTQQEDSAVYLCASSWDRDNYEQYFGPGTRLTVT.

This clonotype was recorded a few times. The CDR3 sequence: CASSITGDTLGEQYF. CDR3 bases: TGTGCCAGTAGTATAACGGGGGACACCCTCGGCGAGCAGTACTTC. V usage is TRBV19 and J usage is TRBJ2-7; D may be TRBD1 or TRBD2 (6 bases each). The CDR3 sequence is 15 residues long. V was clipped by 2 bases and J by 6 bases, with 17 bases between them. Germline-derived CDR1 and CDR2 are LNHDA and SQIVND (reference sequence).

This clonotype has more than one count but fewer than ten. The V and J genes are TRBV3-1 and TRBJ1-2; D is ambiguous. Trimming cost V 9 bases and J 4 bases, with 15 bases left between them. The CDR3 has 13 amino acids. The germline V gene has CDR1 LGHDT and CDR2 YNNKEL (reference sequence). DNA for the CDR3: TGTGCCAGTAATCGGGCGGATGGCTATGGCTACACCTTC. Its translation: CASNRADGYGYTF.

This clonotype was seen a handful of times. V usage is TRBV12-3 or TRBV12-4 and J usage is TRBJ2-1, with 7 bases fitting TRBD2. Trimming removed 3 bases from V and 2 bases from J; junction bases left unmatched: 4. The CDR3 sequence is 15 residues long. CDR3 DNA: TGTGCCAGCAGTTTGGGGGGGGTGACCTACAATGAGCAGTTCTTC. It codes for CASSLGGVTYNEQFF.

This clonotype was counted ten times or more. The V call is TRBV11-2, the J call TRBJ2-7, with 9 bases identical to TRBD1. Germline CDR1 SGHAT, CDR2 FQNNGV. J lost 6 bases, V lost 5 bases, and 8 bases had no gene match. The CDR3 is 14 amino acids. CDR3 in amino acids: CASSLSGTGTEQYF. The CDR3 DNA reads as TGTGCCAGCAGCCTCTCCGGGACAGGGACCGAGCAGTACTTC.

There are many counts of this clonotype. The rearrangement joins TRBV11-2 to TRBJ2-5; D ambiguous. This CDR3 is built from 14 residues. CDR1 and CDR2 from the germline V gene are SGHAT and FQNNGV. V lost 5 bases and J 2 bases, leaving 12 bases between the germline ends. DNA of the CDR3: TGTGCCAGCAGCCTCGTTACTCCGCAAGAGACCCAGTACTTC. It yields the protein CASSLVTPQETQYF.

This clonotype was observed at least ten times. The junction departs from germline at one end; a sequencing error may be responsible. V usage is TRBV2 and J usage is TRBJ2-1; weak D call: TRBD2 (5 bases). CDR3 length: 10 amino acids. Germline loops: CDR1 SNHLY, CDR2 FYNNEI. The CDR3, as DNA: TGTGCCAGCAGTGGAAAGGGAGCTCTCTTC. This codes for CASSGKGALF.

In its sample, this clonotype was seen a few times. The J gene is TRBJ2-7, the V gene TRBV14; 8 positions match TRBD1. Germline V gene sequence: CDR1 SGHDN, CDR2 FVKESK. The junction had 9 bases not matched to a gene; V was cut back by 1 base and J by 4 bases. The CDR3 has 16 residues. CDR3 sequence (DNA): TGTGCCAGCAGCCAAGGAAGGACAGGGAAGTGGTACGAGCAGTACTTC. It is translated as CASSQGRTGKWYEQYF.

J is TRBJ2-3 and V is TRBV5-1, with a weak D call TRBD2 (7 bases). Trimming pared 2 bases from V and 1 base from J, leaving 11 bases between. The CDR3 is 15 residues long. In germline, CDR1 is SGHRS, CDR2 YFSETQ. The DNA for the CDR3 is TGCGCCAGCAGCTTCGGGGGGCCCCGCACAGATACGCAGTATTTT. It codes for CASSFGGPRTDTQYF.

This clonotype was counted ten times or more. V is TRBV12-3 or TRBV12-4 and J is TRBJ1-6, with 10 positions matching TRBD1. V was pared by 6 bases and J by 9 bases, with 8 bases of the junction left unmatched. CDR3 length: 15 residues. The DNA for the CDR3 is TGTGCCAGCAGCACCTCGGGACAGGGGACTTCACCCCTCCACTTT. It is translated as CASSTSGQGTSPLHF.

Many counts were recorded for this clonotype. J is TRBJ2-2 and V is TRBV14, with 7 bases aligning to TRBD1. CDR3 size: 13 residues. J was trimmed by 6 bases and V by 6 bases; bases with no gene match: 4. CDR1 and CDR2 from the germline V gene are SGHDN and FVKESK. The CDR3 DNA reads as TGTGCCAGCAGGAGGGGGCTCGCCGGGGAGCTGTTTTTT. This codes for CASRRGLAGELFF.

This clonotype has just a few counts. This sequence joins TRBV6-1 and TRBJ1-2, with D possibly TRBD1 on 6 matching bases. The CDR3 has 13 residues. V shed 2 bases and J shed 12 bases, with 16 bases lying between them. CDR1 is MNHNS and CDR2 is SASEGT in the germline V gene. CDR3 region: CASSEHTGGSDTF. The CDR3 coding sequence is TGTGCCAGCAGTGAACACACGGGGGGCTCTGACACCTTC.

CDR3 protein: CASSRTVAGELFF. DNA for the CDR3: TGTGCCAGCAGCCGGACAGTCGCCGGGGAGCTGTTTTTT. V and J are TRBV7-9 and TRBJ2-2; the D gene is possibly TRBD1 (6 bases). Germline V gene data show CDR1 as SEHNR and CDR2 as FQNEAQ (reference sequence). Trimming left V 5 bases short and J 6 bases short, with 10 bases between. The CDR3 length is 13 residues.

There are many counts of this clonotype. The chain joins TRBV12-3 or TRBV12-4 to TRBJ2-3, with 8 bases fitting TRBD1. V was pared by 3 bases and J by 3 bases, with 8 bases of the junction left unmatched. The CDR3 extends over 16 amino acids. The DNA of the CDR3 is TGTGCCAGCAGTTTCCCCTGGCAGGGGGCAACAGATACGCAGTATTTT. Translating it yields CASSFPWQGATDTQYF.

This clonotype was detected only a few times. The chain combines TRBV3-1 with TRBJ2-1, with 11 positions matching TRBD2. The germline CDR1 and CDR2 sequences are LGHDT and YNNKEL (reference sequence). Trimming took 1 base from V and 9 from J; bases not matched to a gene: 5. This CDR3 region has 15 residues. The CDR3 spells CASSQGLAGGGEQFF. In DNA form, the CDR3 reads TGTGCCAGCAGCCAAGGCCTAGCGGGGGGTGGTGAGCAGTTCTTC.